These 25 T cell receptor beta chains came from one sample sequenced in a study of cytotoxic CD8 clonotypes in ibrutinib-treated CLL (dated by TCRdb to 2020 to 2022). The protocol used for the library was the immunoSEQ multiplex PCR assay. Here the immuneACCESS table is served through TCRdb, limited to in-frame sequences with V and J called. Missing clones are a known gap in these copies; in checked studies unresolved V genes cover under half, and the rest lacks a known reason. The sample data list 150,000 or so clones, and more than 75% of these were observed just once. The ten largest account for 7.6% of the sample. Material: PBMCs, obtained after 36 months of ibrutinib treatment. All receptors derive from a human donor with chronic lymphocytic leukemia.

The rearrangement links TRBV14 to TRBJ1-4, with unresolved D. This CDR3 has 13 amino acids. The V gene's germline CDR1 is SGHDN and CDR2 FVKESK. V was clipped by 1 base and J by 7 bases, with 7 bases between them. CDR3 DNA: TGTGCCAGCAGCCAAGGGGAACGTGAAAAACTGTTTTTT. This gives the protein CASSQGEREKLFF.

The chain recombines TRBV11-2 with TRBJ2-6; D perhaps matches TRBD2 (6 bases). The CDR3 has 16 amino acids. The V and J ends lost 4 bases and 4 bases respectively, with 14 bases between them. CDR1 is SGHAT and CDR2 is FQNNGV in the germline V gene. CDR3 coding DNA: TGTGCCAGCAGCTCTGTACGGGGGACCGGGGCCAACGTCCTGACTTTC. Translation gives CASSSVRGTGANVLTF.

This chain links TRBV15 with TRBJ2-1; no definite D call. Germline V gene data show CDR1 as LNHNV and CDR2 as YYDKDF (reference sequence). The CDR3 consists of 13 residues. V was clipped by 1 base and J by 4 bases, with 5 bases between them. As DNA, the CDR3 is TGTGCCACCAGCAGAGGGGGTTACAATGAGCAGTTCTTC. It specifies CATSRGGYNEQFF. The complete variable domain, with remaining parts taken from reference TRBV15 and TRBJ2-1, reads DAMVIQNPRYQVTQFGKPVTLSCSQTLNHNVMYWYQQKSSQAPKLLFHYYDKDFNNEADTPDNFQSRRPNTSFCFLDIRSPGLGDTAMYLCATSRGGYNEQFFGPGTRLTVL.

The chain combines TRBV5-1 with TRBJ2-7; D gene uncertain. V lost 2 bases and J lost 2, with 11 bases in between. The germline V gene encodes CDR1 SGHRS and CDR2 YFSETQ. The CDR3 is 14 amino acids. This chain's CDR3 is CASSFYGRTYEQYF. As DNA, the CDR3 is TGCGCCAGCAGCTTTTACGGGCGCACCTACGAGCAGTACTTC. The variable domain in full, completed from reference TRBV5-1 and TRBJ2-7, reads KAGVTQTPRYLIKTRGQQVTLSCSPISGHRSVSWYQQTPGQGLQFLFEYFSETQRNKGNFPGRFSGRQFSNSRSEMNVSTLELGDSALYLCASSFYGRTYEQYFGPGTRLTVT.

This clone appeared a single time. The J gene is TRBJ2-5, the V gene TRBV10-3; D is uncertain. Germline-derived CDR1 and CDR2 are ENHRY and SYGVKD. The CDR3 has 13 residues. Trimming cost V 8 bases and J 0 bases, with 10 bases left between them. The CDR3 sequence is CAIGRDYQETQYF. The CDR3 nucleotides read TGTGCCATCGGCCGAGACTACCAAGAGACCCAGTACTTC.

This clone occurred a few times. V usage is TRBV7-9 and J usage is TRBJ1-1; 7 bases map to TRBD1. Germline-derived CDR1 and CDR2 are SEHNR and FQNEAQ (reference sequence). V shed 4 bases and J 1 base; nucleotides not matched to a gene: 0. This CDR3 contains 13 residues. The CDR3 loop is CASSWTGNTEAFF. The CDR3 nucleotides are TGTGCCAGCAGCTGGACAGGGAACACTGAAGCTTTCTTT.

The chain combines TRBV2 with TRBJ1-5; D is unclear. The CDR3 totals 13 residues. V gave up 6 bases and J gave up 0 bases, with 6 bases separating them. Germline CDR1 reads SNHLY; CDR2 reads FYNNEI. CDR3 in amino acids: CASRMSSNQPQHF. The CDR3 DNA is TGTGCCAGCAGGATGTCTAGCAATCAGCCCCAGCATTTT.

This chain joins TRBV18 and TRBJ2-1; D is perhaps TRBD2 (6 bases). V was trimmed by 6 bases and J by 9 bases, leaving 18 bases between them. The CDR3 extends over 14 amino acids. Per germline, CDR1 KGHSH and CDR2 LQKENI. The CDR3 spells CASSRDSYRGEQFF. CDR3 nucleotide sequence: TGTGCCAGCTCCAGGGACTCATATCGGGGTGAGCAGTTCTTC.

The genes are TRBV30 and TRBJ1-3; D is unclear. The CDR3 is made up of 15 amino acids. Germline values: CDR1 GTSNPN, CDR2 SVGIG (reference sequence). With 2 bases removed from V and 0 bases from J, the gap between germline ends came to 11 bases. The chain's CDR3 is CAWSRRASSGNTIYF. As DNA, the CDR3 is TGTGCCTGGAGTCGGAGGGCGAGCTCTGGAAACACCATATATTTT.

CDR3 DNA sequence: TGTGCCAGCAGCTTGGAACACGCGAACACCGGGGAGCTGTTTTTT. Translating gives CASSLEHANTGELFF. J is TRBJ2-2 and V is TRBV13, with D hard to call. V was cut by 3 bases and J by 0 bases, with 8 bases left in between. CDR1 is PRHDT and CDR2 is FYEKMQ in the germline V gene (reference sequence). The CDR3 has 15 amino acids. The whole variable domain, remainder taken from reference TRBV13 and TRBJ2-2, is AAGVIQSPRHLIKEKRETATLKCYPIPRHDTVYWYQQGPGQDPQFLISFYEKMQSDKGSIPDRFSAQQFSDYHSELNMSSLELGDSALYFCASSLEHANTGELFFGEGSRLTVL.

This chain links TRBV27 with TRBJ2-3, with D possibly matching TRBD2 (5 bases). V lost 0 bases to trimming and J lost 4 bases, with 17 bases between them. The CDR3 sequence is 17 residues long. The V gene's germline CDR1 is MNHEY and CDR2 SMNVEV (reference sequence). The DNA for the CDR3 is TGTGCCAGCAGTTTATCGCAAGGTTCCAGCGGAGCAGATACGCAGTATTTT. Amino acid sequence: CASSLSQGSSGADTQYF.

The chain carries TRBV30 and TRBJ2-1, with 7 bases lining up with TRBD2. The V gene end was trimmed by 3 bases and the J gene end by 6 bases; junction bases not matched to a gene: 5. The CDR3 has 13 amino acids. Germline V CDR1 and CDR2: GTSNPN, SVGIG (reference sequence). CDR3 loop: CAWRPGLPNEQFF. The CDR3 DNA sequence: TGTGCCTGGAGACCGGGACTACCCAATGAGCAGTTCTTC.

The CDR3 protein is CASSQESGGPGEQYF. CDR3 nucleotide sequence: TGCGCCAGCAGCCAAGAATCGGGAGGGCCCGGCGAGCAGTACTTC. V gene TRBV4-1 combines with J gene TRBJ2-7; 8 bases agree with TRBD2. V lost 0 bases, J lost 6 bases, and 7 bases stayed unmatched. CDR1 is MGHRA and CDR2 is YSYEKL in the germline V gene. The CDR3 covers 15 residues.

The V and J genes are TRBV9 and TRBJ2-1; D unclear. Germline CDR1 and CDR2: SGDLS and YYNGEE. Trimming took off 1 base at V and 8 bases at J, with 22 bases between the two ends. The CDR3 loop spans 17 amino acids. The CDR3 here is CASSVSLFGPYRDEQFF. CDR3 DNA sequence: TGTGCCAGCAGCGTATCCCTATTCGGGCCCTATCGGGATGAGCAGTTCTTC.

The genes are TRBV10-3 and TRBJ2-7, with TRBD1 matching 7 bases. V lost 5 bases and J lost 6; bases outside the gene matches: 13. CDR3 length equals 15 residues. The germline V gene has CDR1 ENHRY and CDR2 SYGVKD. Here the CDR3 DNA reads TGTGCCATCAGTACTCATTTAACAGGGGTCAGCGAGCAGTACTTC. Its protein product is CAISTHLTGVSEQYF.

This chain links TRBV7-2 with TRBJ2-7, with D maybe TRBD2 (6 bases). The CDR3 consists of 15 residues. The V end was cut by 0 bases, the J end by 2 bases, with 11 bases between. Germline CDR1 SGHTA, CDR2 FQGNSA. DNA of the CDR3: TGTGCCAGCAGCTTAGCCGCGGGACTGCCCTACGAGCAGTACTTC. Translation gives CASSLAAGLPYEQYF.

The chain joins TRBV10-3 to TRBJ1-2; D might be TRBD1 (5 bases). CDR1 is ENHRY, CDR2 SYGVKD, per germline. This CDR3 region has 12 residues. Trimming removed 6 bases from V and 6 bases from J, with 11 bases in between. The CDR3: CAIRAGGHGYTF. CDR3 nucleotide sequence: TGTGCCATCAGAGCCGGGGGACATGGCTACACCTTC.

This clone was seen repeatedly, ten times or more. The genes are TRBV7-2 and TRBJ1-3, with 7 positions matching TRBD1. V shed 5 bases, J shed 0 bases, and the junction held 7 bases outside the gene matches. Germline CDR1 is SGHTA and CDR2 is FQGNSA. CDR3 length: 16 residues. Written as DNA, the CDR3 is TGTGCCAGCAGCCCGCGACAGGGTGGCTCTGGAAACACCATATATTTT. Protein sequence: CASSPRQGGSGNTIYF.

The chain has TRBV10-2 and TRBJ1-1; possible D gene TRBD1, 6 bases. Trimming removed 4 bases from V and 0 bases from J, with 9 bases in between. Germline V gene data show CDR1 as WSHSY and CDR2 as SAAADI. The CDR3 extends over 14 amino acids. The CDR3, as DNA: TGCGCCAGCAGTGTAGCAGGGGTGAACACTGAAGCTTTCTTT. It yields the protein CASSVAGVNTEAFF.

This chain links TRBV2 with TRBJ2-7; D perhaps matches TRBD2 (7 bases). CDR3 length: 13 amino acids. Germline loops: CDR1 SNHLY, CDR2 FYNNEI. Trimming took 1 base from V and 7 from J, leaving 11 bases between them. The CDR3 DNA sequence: TGTGCCAGCAGTGAAGGGGGGGGCGGTGAGCAGTACTTC. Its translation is CASSEGGGGEQYF.

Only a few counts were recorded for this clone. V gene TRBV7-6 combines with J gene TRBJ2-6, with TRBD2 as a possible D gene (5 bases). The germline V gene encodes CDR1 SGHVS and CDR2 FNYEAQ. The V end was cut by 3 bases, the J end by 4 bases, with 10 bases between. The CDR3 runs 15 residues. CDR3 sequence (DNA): TGTGCCAGCAGCTTTGTAAGGAGGGGGGCCAACGTCCTGACTTTC. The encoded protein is CASSFVRRGANVLTF.

The CDR3 DNA reads as TGTGCCAGCAAGAGAGGGCGCATGAGCACCGGGGAGCTGTTTTTT. This gives the protein CASKRGRMSTGELFF. V usage is TRBV6-5 and J usage is TRBJ2-2; TRBD2 is a possible D gene (5 bases). This CDR3 comprises 15 residues. In germline, CDR1 is MNHEY, CDR2 SVGAGI. Trimming pared 7 bases from V and 4 bases from J, leaving 16 bases between.

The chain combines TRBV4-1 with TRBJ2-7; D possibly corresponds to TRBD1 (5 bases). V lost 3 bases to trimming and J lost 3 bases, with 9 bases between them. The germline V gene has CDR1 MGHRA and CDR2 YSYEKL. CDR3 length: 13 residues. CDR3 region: CASSQPQGYEQYF. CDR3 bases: TGCGCCAGCAGCCAGCCCCAGGGCTACGAGCAGTACTTC.

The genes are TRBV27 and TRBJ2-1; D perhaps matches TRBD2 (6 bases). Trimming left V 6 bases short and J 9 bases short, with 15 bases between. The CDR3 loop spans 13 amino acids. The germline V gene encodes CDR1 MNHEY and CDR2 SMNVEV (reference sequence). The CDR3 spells CASSLQEGFEQFF. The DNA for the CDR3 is TGTGCCAGCAGCTTGCAGGAGGGGTTTGAGCAGTTCTTC.

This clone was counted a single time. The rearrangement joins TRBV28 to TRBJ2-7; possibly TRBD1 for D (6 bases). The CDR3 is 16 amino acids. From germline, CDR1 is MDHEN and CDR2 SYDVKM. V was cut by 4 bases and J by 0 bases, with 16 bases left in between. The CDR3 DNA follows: TGTGCCAGCAGTTCCCCAAGGACAGAAAACTCCTACGAGCAGTACTTC. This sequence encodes CASSSPRTENSYEQYF.